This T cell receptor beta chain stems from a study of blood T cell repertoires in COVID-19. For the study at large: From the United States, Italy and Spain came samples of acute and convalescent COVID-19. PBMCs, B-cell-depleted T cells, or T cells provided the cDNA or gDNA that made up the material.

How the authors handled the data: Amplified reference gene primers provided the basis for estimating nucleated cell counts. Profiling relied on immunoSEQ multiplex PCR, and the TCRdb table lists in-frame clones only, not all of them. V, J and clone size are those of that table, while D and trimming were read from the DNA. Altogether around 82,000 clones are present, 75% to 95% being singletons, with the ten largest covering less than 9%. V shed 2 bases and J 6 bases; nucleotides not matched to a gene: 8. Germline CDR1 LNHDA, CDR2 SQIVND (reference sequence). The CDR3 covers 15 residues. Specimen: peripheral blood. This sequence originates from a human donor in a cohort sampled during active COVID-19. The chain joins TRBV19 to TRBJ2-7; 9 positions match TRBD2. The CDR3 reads CASSISGLAGLEQYF. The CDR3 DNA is TGTGCCAGTAGTATATCGGGGCTAGCGGGGCTCGAGCAGTACTTC.